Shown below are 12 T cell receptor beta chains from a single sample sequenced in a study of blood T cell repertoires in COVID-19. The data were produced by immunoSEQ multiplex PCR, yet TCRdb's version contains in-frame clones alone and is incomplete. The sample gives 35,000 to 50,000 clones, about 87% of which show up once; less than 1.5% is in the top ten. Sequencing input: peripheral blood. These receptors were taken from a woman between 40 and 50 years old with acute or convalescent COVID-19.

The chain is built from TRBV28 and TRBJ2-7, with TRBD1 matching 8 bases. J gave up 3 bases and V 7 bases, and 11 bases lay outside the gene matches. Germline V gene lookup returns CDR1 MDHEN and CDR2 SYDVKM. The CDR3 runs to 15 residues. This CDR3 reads CASIQPGQGNYEQYF. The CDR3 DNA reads TGTGCCAGCATCCAACCCGGACAGGGAAACTACGAGCAGTACTTC.

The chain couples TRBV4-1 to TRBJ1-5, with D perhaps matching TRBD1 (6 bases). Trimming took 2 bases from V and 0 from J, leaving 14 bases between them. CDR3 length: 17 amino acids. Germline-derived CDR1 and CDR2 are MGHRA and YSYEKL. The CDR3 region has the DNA TGCGCCAGCAGCCAACAAGGGGGACCGCTTAGCAATCAGCCCCAGCATTTT. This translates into CASSQQGGPLSNQPQHF.

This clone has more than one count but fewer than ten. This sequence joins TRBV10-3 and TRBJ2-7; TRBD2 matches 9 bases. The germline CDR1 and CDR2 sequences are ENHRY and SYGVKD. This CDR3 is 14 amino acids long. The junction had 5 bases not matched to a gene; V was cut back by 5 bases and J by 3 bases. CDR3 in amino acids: CAISLDSGSYEQYF. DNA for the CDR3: TGTGCCATCAGTTTGGATAGCGGGAGCTACGAGCAGTACTTC.

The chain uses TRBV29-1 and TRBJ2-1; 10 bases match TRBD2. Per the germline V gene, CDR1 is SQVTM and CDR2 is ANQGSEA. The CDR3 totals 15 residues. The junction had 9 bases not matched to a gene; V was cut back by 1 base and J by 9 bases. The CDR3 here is CSVEGGVLAGVEQFF. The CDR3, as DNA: TGCAGCGTTGAAGGGGGGGTCCTAGCGGGAGTTGAGCAGTTCTTC.

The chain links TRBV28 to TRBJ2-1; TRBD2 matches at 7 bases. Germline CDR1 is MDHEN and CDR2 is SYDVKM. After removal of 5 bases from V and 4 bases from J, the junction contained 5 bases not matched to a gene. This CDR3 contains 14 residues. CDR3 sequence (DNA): TGTGCCAGCAGTAAGCGGGAAAGTTACAATGAGCAGTTCTTC. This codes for CASSKRESYNEQFF.

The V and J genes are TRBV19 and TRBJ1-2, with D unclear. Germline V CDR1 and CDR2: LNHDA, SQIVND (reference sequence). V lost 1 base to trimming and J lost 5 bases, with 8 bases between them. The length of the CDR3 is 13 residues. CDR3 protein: CASSIAREYGYTF. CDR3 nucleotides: TGTGCCAGTAGTATAGCAAGAGAATATGGCTACACCTTC.

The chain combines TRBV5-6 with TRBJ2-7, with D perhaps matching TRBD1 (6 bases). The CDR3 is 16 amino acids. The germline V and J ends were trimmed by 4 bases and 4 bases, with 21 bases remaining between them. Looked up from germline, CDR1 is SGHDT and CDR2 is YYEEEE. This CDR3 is CASSPLGSGAKYEQYF. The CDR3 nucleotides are TGTGCCAGCAGCCCCCTAGGGTCAGGGGCCAAATACGAGCAGTACTTC.

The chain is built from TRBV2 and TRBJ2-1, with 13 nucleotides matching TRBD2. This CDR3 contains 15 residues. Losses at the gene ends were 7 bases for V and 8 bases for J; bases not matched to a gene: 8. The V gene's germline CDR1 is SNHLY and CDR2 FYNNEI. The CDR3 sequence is CASNLLAGGRDEQFF. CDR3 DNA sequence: TGTGCCAGCAATTTACTAGCGGGGGGGCGGGATGAGCAGTTCTTC.

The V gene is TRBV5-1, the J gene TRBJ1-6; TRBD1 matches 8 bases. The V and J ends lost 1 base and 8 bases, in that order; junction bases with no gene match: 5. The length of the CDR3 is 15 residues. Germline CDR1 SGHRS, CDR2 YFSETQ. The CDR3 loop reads CASSLTGGFDSPLHF. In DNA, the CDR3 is TGCGCCAGCAGCTTGACAGGGGGGTTTGATTCACCCCTCCACTTT. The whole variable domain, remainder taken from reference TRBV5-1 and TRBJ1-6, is KAGVTQTPRYLIKTRGQQVTLSCSPISGHRSVSWYQQTPGQGLQFLFEYFSETQRNKGNFPGRFSGRQFSNSRSEMNVSTLELGDSALYLCASSLTGGFDSPLHFGNGTRLTVT.

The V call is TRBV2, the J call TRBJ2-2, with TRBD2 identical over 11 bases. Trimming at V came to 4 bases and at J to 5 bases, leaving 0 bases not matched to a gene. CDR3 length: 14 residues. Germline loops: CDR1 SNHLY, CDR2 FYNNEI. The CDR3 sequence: CASSVAGGTGELFF. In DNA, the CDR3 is TGTGCCAGCAGTGTAGCGGGAGGGACCGGGGAGCTGTTTTTT.

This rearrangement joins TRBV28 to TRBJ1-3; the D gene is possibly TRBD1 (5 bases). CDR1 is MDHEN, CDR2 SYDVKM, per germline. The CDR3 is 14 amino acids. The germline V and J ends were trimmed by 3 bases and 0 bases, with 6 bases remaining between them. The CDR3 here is CASSFGGSGNTIYF. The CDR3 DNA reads TGTGCCAGCAGTTTCGGGGGCTCTGGAAACACCATATATTTT.

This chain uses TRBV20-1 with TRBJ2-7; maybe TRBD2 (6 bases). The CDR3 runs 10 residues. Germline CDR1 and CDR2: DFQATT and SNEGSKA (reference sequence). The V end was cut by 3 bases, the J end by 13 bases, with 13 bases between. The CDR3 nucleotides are TGCAGTGCTAGTACGGGGGACCTTTACTTC. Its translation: CSASTGDLYF.